The T cell receptor beta chain under discussion was sequenced for a study of cytomegalovirus exposure and HLA in healthy donors. PCR primers comprised 60 Vbeta and 13 Jbeta primers. Sequenced by immunoSEQ multiplex PCR; TCRdb stores in-frame clones only, minus some. The profile covers some 140,000 clones, with around 67% appearing a single time and around 4.1% taken by the ten largest. The germline V gene has CDR1 PRHDT and CDR2 FYEKMQ (reference sequence). Trimming removed 3 bases at V and 5 bases at J, with 4 bases between. The CDR3 loop spans 11 amino acids. Sequencing was done on a sample of PBMCs. The chain carries TRBV13 and TRBJ2-5; D call uncertain. This clonotype originated in a man between 18 and 29 years old in good health and CMV-seropositive. CDR3 loop: CASSFYETQYF. As DNA, the CDR3 is TGTGCCAGCAGCTTCTATGAGACCCAGTACTTC.